One and the same sample provided the 31 T cell receptor beta chains below, sequenced in a study of T-cell memory formation after mild COVID-19. TCRdb fed the 5' RACE reads into MiXCR, producing one record per CDR3 protein. The table has 300,000 to 350,000 distinct CDR3 sequences, 15% to 20% seen once; the top ten hold roughly 20%. Sequencing was performed on PBMCs or a T cell subset sorted from them (not recorded which). These receptors were taken from a man aged 18 to 30 who had mild COVID-19 (a few samples of this study predate the infection). Cell type and time point are not known.

This clonotype was observed many times. The chain uses TRBV7-9 and TRBJ2-3; 14 bases are shared with TRBD2. This CDR3 spans 16 amino acids. Germline lookup yields CDR1 SEHNR and CDR2 FQNEAQ (reference sequence). Trimming removed 5 bases from V and 5 bases from J; junction bases left unmatched: 6. CDR3 protein: CASSDETSGRGDTQYF. The CDR3 DNA sequence: TGTGCCAGCAGCGACGAGACTAGCGGGAGGGGAGATACGCAGTATTTT.

In this sample, this clonotype turned up a few times. Here the CDR3 DNA reads TGTGCCAGCAGTTGGTTACGGCCGTACCAAGAGACCCAGTACTTC. It yields the protein CASSWLRPYQETQYF. The V gene is TRBV5-6, the J gene TRBJ2-5; D gene ambiguous. Trimming removed 5 bases from V and 0 bases from J, with 14 bases in between. Germline V gene sequence: CDR1 SGHDT, CDR2 YYEEEE. The CDR3 consists of 15 residues.

J is TRBJ2-7 and V is TRBV4-1; 8 bases are shared with TRBD1. The V and J ends lost 7 bases and 6 bases, in that order; junction bases with no gene match: 11. Germline CDR1 reads MGHRA; CDR2 reads YSYEKL. There are 14 residues in the CDR3. The CDR3 DNA is TGCGCCAGCACCGCGACAGGGGAGACCCTCGAGCAGTACTTC. This encodes CASTATGETLEQYF.

The chain links TRBV5-6 to TRBJ2-1, with no clear D. Germline V lookup: CDR1 SGHDT, CDR2 YYEEEE. V was clipped by 4 bases and J by 3 bases, with 14 bases between them. This CDR3 is built from 15 residues. The CDR3 DNA follows: TGTGCCAGCAGCCCACCCCTGAGCCTCTACAATGAGCAGTTCTTC. Translation: CASSPPLSLYNEQFF.

This chain connects TRBV6-5 to TRBJ1-1; no firm D call. Germline V gene lookup returns CDR1 MNHEY and CDR2 SVGAGI. The CDR3 covers 11 residues. The V end was cut by 7 bases, the J end by 7 bases, with 10 bases between. The CDR3, as DNA: TGTGCCAGCACCAACGGGGTTGAAGCTTTCTTT. As protein: CASTNGVEAFF.

Comment on this clonotype: An end of the junction does not agree with germline; a read error may underlie this. This chain joins TRBV29-1 and TRBJ1-2, with D perhaps TRBD1 (6 bases). Germline CDR1 reads SQVTM; CDR2 reads ANQGSEA. The CDR3 runs 9 residues. CDR3 sequence (DNA): TGCAGCGTTGACGGACAGCCTCTCTTC. This codes for CSVDGQPLF.

This clonotype was picked up a small number of times. This rearrangement joins TRBV6-2 or TRBV6-3 to TRBJ2-7; D is uncertain. The V end was cut by 0 bases, the J end by 2 bases, with 5 bases between. CDR1 is MNHEY and CDR2 is SVGEGT in the germline V gene. This CDR3 has 13 amino acids. The CDR3 nucleotides are TGTGCCAGCAGTTACTCGGTCGCCTACGAGCAGTACGTC. It encodes CASSYSVAYEQYV.

The chain combines TRBV6-1 with TRBJ1-1; 7 nucleotides agree with TRBD1. The CDR3 consists of 14 residues. J lost 2 bases, V lost 6 bases, and 6 bases had no gene match. CDR1 and CDR2 from the germline V gene are MNHNS and SASEGT. The CDR3 spells CASRAGQRNTEAFF. DNA for the CDR3: TGTGCCAGCAGGGCGGGACAGCGCAACACTGAAGCTTTCTTT.

The genes are TRBV12-3 or TRBV12-4 and TRBJ2-5, with D maybe TRBD2 (5 bases). The CDR3 has 14 amino acids. Trimming cost V 5 bases and J 1 base, with 11 bases left between them. The CDR3: CASSESGIQETQYF. In DNA, the CDR3 is TGTGCCAGCAGTGAGTCGGGGATCCAAGAGACCCAGTACTTC.

This clonotype has just a few counts. The V and J genes are TRBV7-9 and TRBJ1-2; D may be TRBD1 (6 bases). Between the trimmed V and J ends, which lost 5 bases and 4 bases, there was a span of 11 bases. The germline V gene has CDR1 SEHNR and CDR2 FQNEAQ (reference sequence). There are 13 residues in the CDR3. The CDR3 DNA sequence: TGTGCCAGCAGCACCAGGGGCCCCTATGGCTACACCTTC. It is translated as CASSTRGPYGYTF.

This rearrangement joins TRBV20-1 to TRBJ2-7; 9 bases are shared with TRBD1. The junction had 18 bases not matched to a gene; V was cut back by 4 bases and J by 5 bases. Germline CDR1 reads DFQATT; CDR2 reads SNEGSKA (reference sequence). The CDR3 is made up of 17 amino acids. DNA for the CDR3: TGCAGTGCTAAGAGGTCGTCCGGGACAGGGCGCTTGCACGAGCAGTACGTC. Amino acid sequence: CSAKRSSGTGRLHEQYV.

This clonotype was observed a handful of times. CDR3 DNA: TGCGCCAGCAGCCAAGATTCGAGCCAACCCTTATTGGCAGATACGCAGTATTTT. It specifies CASSQDSSQPLLADTQYF. The chain joins TRBV4-1 to TRBJ2-3; D not resolved. Germline assignment: CDR1 MGHRA and CDR2 YSYEKL. The CDR3 has 18 amino acids. The ends were cut back, 0 bases at V and 4 bases at J, with 20 bases in the middle.

The chain is built from TRBV30 and TRBJ1-3, with D hard to call. The CDR3 sequence is 14 residues long. Trimming removed 1 base at V and 0 bases at J, with 7 bases between. CDR1 is GTSNPN, CDR2 SVGIG, per germline (reference sequence). DNA of the CDR3: TGTGCCTGGAGTGGGGCGATCTCTGGAAACACCATATATTTT. This translates into CAWSGAISGNTIYF.

In this sample, this clonotype turned up a few times. This chain connects TRBV20-1 to TRBJ1-1; TRBD1 agrees at 8 bases. The V gene end was trimmed by 5 bases and the J gene end by 5 bases; junction bases not matched to a gene: 10. CDR3 length equals 14 residues. From germline, CDR1 is DFQATT and CDR2 SNEGSKA (reference sequence). The DNA for the CDR3 is TGCAGTGCTCGTCGAACCAGGGGGCGGACTGAAGCTTTCTTT. This encodes CSARRTRGRTEAFF.

This chain uses TRBV5-1 with TRBJ2-6; TRBD1 matches 7 bases. Germline V gene data show CDR1 as SGHRS and CDR2 as YFSETQ. J was trimmed by 2 bases and V by 4 bases; bases with no gene match: 6. CDR3 size: 16 residues. CDR3: CASSEGTGAGANVLTF. CDR3 DNA: TGCGCCAGCAGCGAAGGTACAGGGGCTGGGGCCAACGTCCTGACTTTC.

The CDR3 coding sequence is TGTGCCAGCAGTCCCCGGGGGGGGCCGAGGTTAAGCGGGGACACAGATACGCAGTATTTT. It yields the protein CASSPRGGPRLSGDTDTQYF. The rearrangement links TRBV12-3 or TRBV12-4 to TRBJ2-3, with 8 positions matching TRBD2. The V and J ends lost 5 bases and 2 bases, in that order; junction bases with no gene match: 21. This CDR3 spans 20 amino acids.

The chain employs TRBV20-1 and TRBJ1-2; D is ambiguous. CDR1 DFQATT and CDR2 SNEGSKA come from the germline V gene (reference sequence). Trimming shortened V by 6 bases and J by 3 bases, and 17 bases separated the two germline ends. The CDR3 is 14 residues long. The CDR3 protein is CSAHFFGSYYGYTF. The CDR3 coding sequence is TGCAGTGCCCACTTTTTCGGCTCCTACTATGGCTACACCTTC.

This clonotype was recorded many times. The J gene is TRBJ2-2, the V gene TRBV2, with D perhaps given as TRBD1 or TRBD2 (5 bases each). Germline V gives CDR1 SNHLY, CDR2 FYNNEI. The CDR3 consists of 11 residues. V lost 9 bases and J lost 7, with 9 bases in between. In DNA form, the CDR3 reads TGTGCCAGGGGGGTTGACGGGGAGCTGTTTTTT. The encoded protein is CARGVDGELFF. The full variable domain, its missing parts supplied by reference TRBV2 and TRBJ2-2, is EPEVTQTPSHQVTQMGQEVILRCVPISNHLYFYWYRQILGQKVEFLVSFYNNEISEKSEIFDDQFSVERPDGSNFTLKIRSTKLEDSAMYFCARGVDGELFFGEGSRLTVL.

V usage is TRBV7-2 and J usage is TRBJ1-2; D perhaps matches TRBD1 (6 bases). The germline V and J ends were trimmed by 5 bases and 4 bases, with 14 bases remaining between them. CDR3 size: 14 residues. Per germline, CDR1 SGHTA and CDR2 FQGNSA. The CDR3 DNA follows: TGTGCCAGCAGCCCCGGGGGCCAGAGCTATGGCTACACCTTC. This codes for CASSPGGQSYGYTF.

The chain couples TRBV4-3 to TRBJ2-3, with D possibly being TRBD2 (6 bases). This CDR3 is 15 amino acids long. Germline CDR1 LGHNA, CDR2 YSLEER. Trimming stripped 0 bases from V and 7 bases from J, with 14 bases between. CDR3 bases: TGCGCCAGCAGCCAAGATCGGCGGGGTTGGCATACGCAGTATTTT. Translation: CASSQDRRGWHTQYF.

The V call is TRBV7-9, the J call TRBJ2-7, with D unclear. Trimming removed 2 bases at V and 4 bases at J, with 9 bases between. This CDR3 spans 13 amino acids. Germline assignment: CDR1 SEHNR and CDR2 FQNEAQ (reference sequence). CDR3 in DNA: TGTGCCAGCAGCTTATGGGAAGGGTACGAGCAGTACTTC. Translation gives CASSLWEGYEQYF.

This sequence joins TRBV7-2 and TRBJ2-6; D not resolved. V shed 1 base and J shed 0 bases, with 10 bases lying between them. Germline-derived CDR1 and CDR2 are SGHTA and FQGNSA. The CDR3 spans 17 residues. The CDR3: CASSLVAGTSGANVLTF. DNA for the CDR3: TGTGCCAGCAGCTTAGTCGCCGGCACCTCTGGGGCCAACGTCCTGACTTTC.

V and J are TRBV5-5 and TRBJ2-5; D gene uncertain. V shed 4 bases and J shed 2 bases, with 12 bases lying between them. The germline V gene encodes CDR1 SGHKS and CDR2 YYEKEE (reference sequence). The CDR3 length is 14 residues. For the CDR3, the DNA is TGTGCCAGCAGCCTTCGACCCCGGCAAGAGACCCAGTACTTC. It codes for CASSLRPRQETQYF.

This chain links TRBV7-6 with TRBJ1-5; D is ambiguous. Deletions cut 2 bases from V and 4 bases from J, with 9 bases between. This CDR3 is 14 amino acids long. Germline CDR1 SGHVS, CDR2 FNYEAQ. In nucleotides, the CDR3 is TGTGCCAGCAGCTTACTCGGGGAGAATCAGCCCCAGCATTTT. Its translation: CASSLLGENQPQHF.

This clonotype was seen ten or more times. This chain connects TRBV5-1 to TRBJ2-3; 9 nucleotides align to TRBD2. J was trimmed by 3 bases and V by 0 bases; bases with no gene match: 8. There are 17 residues in the CDR3. In germline, CDR1 is SGHRS, CDR2 YFSETQ. The CDR3 is CASSLGPRSGGTDTQYF. In DNA, the CDR3 is TGCGCCAGCAGCTTGGGGCCTCGTAGCGGGGGAACAGATACGCAGTATTTT. Complete variable domain (other parts from reference TRBV5-1 and TRBJ2-3): KAGVTQTPRYLIKTRGQQVTLSCSPISGHRSVSWYQQTPGQGLQFLFEYFSETQRNKGNFPGRFSGRQFSNSRSEMNVSTLELGDSALYLCASSLGPRSGGTDTQYFGPGTRLTVL.

V is TRBV24-1 and J is TRBJ2-5; D remains unclear. The germline V gene has CDR1 KGHDR and CDR2 SFDVKD. The V end lost 5 bases, the J end lost 4 bases, and 4 bases lay between the germline ends. This CDR3 contains 11 residues. The CDR3 sequence is CATSARETQYF. The CDR3, as DNA: TGTGCCACCAGTGCTAGAGAGACCCAGTACTTC.

This chain links TRBV20-1 with TRBJ2-1, with a possible D match to TRBD2 (5 bases). The germline CDR1 and CDR2 sequences are DFQATT and SNEGSKA (reference sequence). Trimming removed 6 bases at V and 9 bases at J, with 15 bases between. The CDR3 consists of 12 residues. The CDR3 DNA sequence: TGCAGTGCCCTCACAGCCGCGGGTGAGCAGTTCTTC. This translates into CSALTAAGEQFF.

In this sample, this clonotype turned up a few times. Written as DNA, the CDR3 is TGTGCCAGCAGCTGGGAAACAGGGACCTATGGCTACACCTTC. Translating gives CASSWETGTYGYTF. The chain recombines TRBV7-9 with TRBJ1-2, with D possibly being TRBD1 (6 bases). V dropped 4 bases and J dropped 4 bases, with 13 bases sitting between them. The CDR3 is 14 residues long. Germline V CDR1 and CDR2: SEHNR, FQNEAQ (reference sequence). Using reference TRBV7-9 and TRBJ1-2 for the parts outside the CDR3, the full variable domain is DTGVSQNPRHKITKRGQNVTFRCDPISEHNRLYWYRQTLGQGPEFLTYFQNEAQLEKSRLLSDRFSAERPKGSFSTLEIQRTEQGDSAMYLCASSWETGTYGYTFGSGTRLTVV.

This clonotype was found a few times. The chain links TRBV5-1 to TRBJ2-5, with 10 bases matching TRBD2. Trimming took 0 bases from V and 1 from J; bases not matched to a gene: 9. The CDR3 spans 18 residues. Germline CDR1 is SGHRS and CDR2 is YFSETQ. The CDR3 region has the DNA TGCGCCAGCAGCTTGGGGTCGGTAGCGGGGGGATTCCAAGAGACCCAGTACTTC. Encoded protein: CASSLGSVAGGFQETQYF.

V usage is TRBV6-1 and J usage is TRBJ2-7, with 9 bases that match TRBD1. V lost 5 bases, J lost 3 bases, and 8 bases stayed unmatched. Germline loops: CDR1 MNHNS, CDR2 SASEGT. The CDR3 runs to 15 residues. CDR3 coding DNA: TGTGCCAGCAGTCCGGGACAGGGTCTAAACTACGAGCAGTACTTC. As protein: CASSPGQGLNYEQYF.

This chain uses TRBV11-2 with TRBJ2-3; 7 bases match TRBD2. Germline values: CDR1 SGHAT, CDR2 FQNNGV. The CDR3 extends over 17 amino acids. The V gene end was trimmed by 3 bases and the J gene end by 4 bases; junction bases not matched to a gene: 13. CDR3 loop: CASSLGNSGPGADTQYF. CDR3 DNA sequence: TGTGCCAGCAGCTTGGGGAATAGCGGGCCTGGCGCAGATACGCAGTATTTT.